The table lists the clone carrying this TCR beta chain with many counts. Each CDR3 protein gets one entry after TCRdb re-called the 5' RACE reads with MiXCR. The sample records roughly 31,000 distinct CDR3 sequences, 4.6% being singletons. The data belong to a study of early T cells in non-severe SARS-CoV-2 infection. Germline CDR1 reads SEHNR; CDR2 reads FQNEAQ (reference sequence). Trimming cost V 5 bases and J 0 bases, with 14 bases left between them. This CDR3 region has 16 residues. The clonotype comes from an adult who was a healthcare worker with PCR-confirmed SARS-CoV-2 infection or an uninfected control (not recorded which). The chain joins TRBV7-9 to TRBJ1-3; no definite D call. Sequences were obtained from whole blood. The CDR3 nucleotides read TGTGCCAGCAGCCCCTGGACGGCCAGCTCTGGAAACACCATATATTTT. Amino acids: CASSPWTASSGNTIYF.